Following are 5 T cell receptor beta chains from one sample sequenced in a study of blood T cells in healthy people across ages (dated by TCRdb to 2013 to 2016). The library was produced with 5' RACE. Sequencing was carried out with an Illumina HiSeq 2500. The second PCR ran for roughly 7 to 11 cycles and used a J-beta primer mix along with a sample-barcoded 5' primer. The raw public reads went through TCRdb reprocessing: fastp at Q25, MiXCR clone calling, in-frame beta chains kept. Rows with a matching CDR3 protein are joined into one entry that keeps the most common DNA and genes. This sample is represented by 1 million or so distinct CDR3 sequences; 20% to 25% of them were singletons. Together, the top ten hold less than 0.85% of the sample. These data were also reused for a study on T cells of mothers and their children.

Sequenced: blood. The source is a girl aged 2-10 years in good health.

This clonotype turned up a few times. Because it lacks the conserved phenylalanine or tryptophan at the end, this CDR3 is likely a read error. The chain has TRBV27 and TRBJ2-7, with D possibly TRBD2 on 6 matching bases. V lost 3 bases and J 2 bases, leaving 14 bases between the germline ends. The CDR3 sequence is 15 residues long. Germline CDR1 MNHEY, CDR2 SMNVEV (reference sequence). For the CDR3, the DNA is TGTGCCAGCAGTTTTCTGGGAGGACGTACCTACGAGCAGTACTCC. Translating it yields CASSFLGGRTYEQYS.

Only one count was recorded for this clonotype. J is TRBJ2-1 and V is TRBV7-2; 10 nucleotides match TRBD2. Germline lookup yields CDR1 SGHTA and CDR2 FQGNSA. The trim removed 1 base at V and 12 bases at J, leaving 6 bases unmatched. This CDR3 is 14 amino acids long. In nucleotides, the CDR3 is TGTGCCAGCAGCTTAGGGTTAGCGGGAGGTTGGCAGTTCTTC. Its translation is CASSLGLAGGWQFF.

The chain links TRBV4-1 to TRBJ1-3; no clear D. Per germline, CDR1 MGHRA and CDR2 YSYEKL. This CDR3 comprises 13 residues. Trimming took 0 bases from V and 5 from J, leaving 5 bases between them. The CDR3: CASSQDLRNTIYF. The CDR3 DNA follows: TGCGCCAGCAGCCAAGATCTGAGAAACACCATATATTTT.

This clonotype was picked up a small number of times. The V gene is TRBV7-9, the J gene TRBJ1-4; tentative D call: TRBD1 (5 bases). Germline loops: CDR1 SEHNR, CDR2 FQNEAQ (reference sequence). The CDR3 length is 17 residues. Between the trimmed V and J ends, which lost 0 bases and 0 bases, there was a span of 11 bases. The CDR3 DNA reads TGTGCCAGCAGCTTAGCAAGGGGCGAGACAACTAATGAAAAACTGTTTTTT. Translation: CASSLARGETTNEKLFF.

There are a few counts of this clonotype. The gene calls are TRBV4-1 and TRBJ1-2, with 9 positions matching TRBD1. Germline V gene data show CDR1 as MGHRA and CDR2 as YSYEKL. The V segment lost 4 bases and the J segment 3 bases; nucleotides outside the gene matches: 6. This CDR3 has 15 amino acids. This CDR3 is CASSLTGGADYGYTF. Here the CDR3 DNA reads TGCGCCAGCAGCCTTACAGGGGGCGCCGACTATGGCTACACCTTC.